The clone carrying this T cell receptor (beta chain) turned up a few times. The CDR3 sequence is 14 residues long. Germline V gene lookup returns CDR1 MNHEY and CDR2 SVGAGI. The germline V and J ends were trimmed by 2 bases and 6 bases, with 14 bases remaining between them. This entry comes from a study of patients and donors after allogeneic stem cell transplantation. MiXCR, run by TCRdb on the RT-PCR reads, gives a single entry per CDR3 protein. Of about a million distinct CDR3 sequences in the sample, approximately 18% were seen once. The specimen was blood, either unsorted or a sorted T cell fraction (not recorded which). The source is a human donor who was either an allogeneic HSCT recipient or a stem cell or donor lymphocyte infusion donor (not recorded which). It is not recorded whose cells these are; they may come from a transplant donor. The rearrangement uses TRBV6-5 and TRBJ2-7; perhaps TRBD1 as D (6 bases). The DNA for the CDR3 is TGTGCCAGCAGTTACAAAGGGGGTGAGGTCGAGCAGTACTTC. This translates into CASSYKGGEVEQYF.